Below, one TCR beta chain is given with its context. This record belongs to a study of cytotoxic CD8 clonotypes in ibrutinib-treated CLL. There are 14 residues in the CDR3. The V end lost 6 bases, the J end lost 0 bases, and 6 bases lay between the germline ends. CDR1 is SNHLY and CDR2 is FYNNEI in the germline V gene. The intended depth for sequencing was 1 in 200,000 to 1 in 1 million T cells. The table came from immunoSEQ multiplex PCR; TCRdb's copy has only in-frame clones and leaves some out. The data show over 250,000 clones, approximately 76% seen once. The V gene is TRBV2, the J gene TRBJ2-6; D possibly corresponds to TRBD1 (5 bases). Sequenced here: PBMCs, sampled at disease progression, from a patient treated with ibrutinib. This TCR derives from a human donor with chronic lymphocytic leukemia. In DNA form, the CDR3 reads TGTGCCAGCAGACAGGACTCTGGGGCCAACGTCCTGACTTTC. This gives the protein CASRQDSGANVLTF.